These 15 T cell receptor beta chains were all obtained from the same sample, sequenced in a study of T cell repertoires in cytomegalovirus infection (dated by TCRdb to between 2019 and 2020). What these receptors recognize is not known. The run used an Illumina HiSeq 1500. Using fastp trimming at Q25 and MiXCR clonotype assembly, TCRdb reanalyzed the public sequencing data and kept in-frame beta chains. Each entry merges the rows of one CDR3 protein and shows their most common DNA and genes. This sample is represented by some 920,000 distinct CDR3 sequences; approximately 33% of them were singletons. The ten largest clones capture roughly 13% of the sample. The sample's treatment or condition label, in plain terms: in vitro stimulation with specific CMV peptide epitopes to enrich CMV-specific T cells. This material consisted of cultured CD8+ T cells from PBMCs, taken from culture after CMV antigen stimulation. These receptors came from a human donor in good health (CMV status not recorded). Some clones in this sample may be carry-over from other donors' samples.

This clonotype was detected once. The J gene is TRBJ1-4, the V gene TRBV6-1; perhaps TRBD1 as D (5 bases). This CDR3 is 15 amino acids long. CDR1 is MNHNS, CDR2 SASEGT, per germline. V lost 3 bases to trimming and J lost 8 bases, with 16 bases between them. The CDR3 DNA is TGTGCCAGCAGTGACCAGGGAGCCCCAAACGAAAAACTGTTTTTT. Translation gives CASSDQGAPNEKLFF.

This clonotype was counted only a few times. The rearrangement links TRBV19 to TRBJ1-1; tentatively, D is TRBD1 (6 bases). The CDR3 is made up of 11 amino acids. CDR1 is LNHDA, CDR2 SQIVND, per germline (reference sequence). V gave up 4 bases and J gave up 11 bases, with 11 bases separating them. Here the CDR3 DNA reads TGTGCCAGTAGTACAGGGGTATGGGCTTTCTTT. This sequence encodes CASSTGVWAFF.

The chain is built from TRBV9 and TRBJ2-1, with 8 bases lining up with TRBD2. This CDR3 region has 17 residues. Germline loops: CDR1 SGDLS, CDR2 YYNGEE. V gave up 3 bases and J gave up 6 bases; unmatched junction bases: 14. The CDR3 nucleotides read TGTGCCAGCAGCGCCCCTCCAGGGACTAGGGTCGTCAATGAGCAGTTCTTC. Protein product: CASSAPPGTRVVNEQFF. Looking up the rest from reference TRBV9 and TRBJ2-1 gives the full variable domain: DSGVTQTPKHLITATGQRVTLRCSPRSGDLSVYWYQQSLDQGLQFLIQYYNGEERAKGNILERFSAQQFPDLHSELNLSSLELGDSALYFCASSAPPGTRVVNEQFFGPGTRLTVL.

This clonotype appeared once. The chain links TRBV7-9 to TRBJ2-5; 8 nucleotides line up with TRBD1. The V segment lost 5 bases and the J segment 3 bases; nucleotides outside the gene matches: 5. The CDR3 consists of 14 residues. Germline V lookup: CDR1 SEHNR, CDR2 FQNEAQ (reference sequence). CDR3 DNA: TGTGCCAGCAGCCAAACGACAGGGGAAGAGACCCAGTACTTC. It is translated as CASSQTTGEETQYF.

This clonotype was detected only a few times. CDR3 in amino acids: CASSENRGWSGTDTQYF. The CDR3 bases are TGCGCCAGCAGCGAAAACAGGGGTTGGAGTGGCACAGATACGCAGTATTTT. The genes are TRBV4-3 and TRBJ2-3; the match to TRBD1 covers 7 bases. Germline V lookup: CDR1 LGHNA, CDR2 YSLEER. J was trimmed by 1 base and V by 5 bases; bases with no gene match: 12. The CDR3 is 17 residues long.

This clonotype was found a few times. This chain connects TRBV4-2 to TRBJ2-3, with D uncertain. V was cut by 1 base and J by 2 bases, with 16 bases left in between. Germline V gives CDR1 LGHNA, CDR2 YNFKEQ. The CDR3 consists of 17 residues. CDR3 DNA: TGTGCCAGCAGCCAAGGGGTAACGGAAGGATACACAGATACGCAGTATTTT. Its translation: CASSQGVTEGYTDTQYF.

The chain uses TRBV10-3 and TRBJ1-1, with no clear D. Per germline, CDR1 ENHRY and CDR2 SYGVKD. This CDR3 comprises 12 residues. Trimming took 8 bases from V and 4 from J, leaving 11 bases between them. The CDR3 DNA reads as TGTGCCATCGGGCGGTGGGGCACTGAAGCTTTCTTT. Translating gives CAIGRWGTEAFF.

The sample holds a few counts of this clonotype. This chain connects TRBV9 to TRBJ1-6; TRBD1 aligns across 8 bases. V dropped 4 bases and J dropped 2; count of bases not matched to a gene: 2. The CDR3 is 15 amino acids. CDR1 SGDLS and CDR2 YYNGEE come from the germline V gene. CDR3 sequence reads: CASSQDRAYNSPLHF. CDR3 nucleotide sequence: TGTGCCAGCAGCCAGGACAGGGCCTATAATTCACCCCTCCACTTT.

This clonotype has more than one count but fewer than ten. The chain uses TRBV14 and TRBJ2-1; 14 positions agree with TRBD2. The CDR3 loop spans 18 amino acids. V was pared by 2 bases and J by 3 bases, with 6 bases of the junction left unmatched. Per germline, CDR1 SGHDN and CDR2 FVKESK. The CDR3 nucleotides are TGTGCCAGCAGCCAACGACTAGCGGGGGGGCGTGTCTACAATGAGCAGTTCTTC. Translation gives CASSQRLAGGRVYNEQFF.

This clonotype was picked up a small number of times. J is TRBJ2-1 and V is TRBV7-6; 9 bases align to TRBD2. The CDR3 contains 15 residues. J gave up 2 bases and V 6 bases, and 5 bases lay outside the gene matches. Per germline, CDR1 SGHVS and CDR2 FNYEAQ. The CDR3 bases are TGTGCCAGCAGGTCCGGCGGGGGGGCCTACAATGAGCAGTTCTTC. Its translation: CASRSGGGAYNEQFF.

The chain employs TRBV27 and TRBJ2-7, with D possibly called TRBD1 or TRBD2 (6 bases each). Germline CDR1 and CDR2: MNHEY and SMNVEV (reference sequence). Deletions cut 7 bases from V and 3 bases from J, with 13 bases between. The CDR3 extends over 13 amino acids. The CDR3 region is CASKEGDGYEQYF. The CDR3 DNA is TGTGCCAGCAAGGAGGGGGATGGCTACGAGCAGTACTTC.

This clonotype was seen once. V usage is TRBV4-1 and J usage is TRBJ2-5; D may be TRBD1 (6 bases). From germline, CDR1 is MGHRA and CDR2 YSYEKL. The V end was cut by 3 bases, the J end by 5 bases, with 10 bases between. CDR3 length: 13 amino acids. In nucleotides, the CDR3 is TGCGCCAGCAGCCAGTGGGGGCTGGAGACCCAGTACTTC. It encodes CASSQWGLETQYF.

This clonotype showed up just a few times. The chain is built from TRBV7-9 and TRBJ2-7; the D gene is possibly TRBD1 (6 bases). The CDR3 extends over 16 amino acids. CDR1 and CDR2 from the germline V gene are SEHNR and FQNEAQ (reference sequence). Between the trimmed V and J ends, which lost 1 base and 6 bases, there was a span of 19 bases. The CDR3 here is CASSLVWPGDNAEQYF. The CDR3 nucleotides read TGTGCCAGCAGCTTAGTTTGGCCAGGGGATAATGCCGAGCAGTACTTC. The variable domain in full, with the rest retrieved from reference TRBV7-9 and TRBJ2-7, is DTGVSQNPRHKITKRGQNVTFRCDPISEHNRLYWYRQTLGQGPEFLTYFQNEAQLEKSRLLSDRFSAERPKGSFSTLEIQRTEQGDSAMYLCASSLVWPGDNAEQYFGPGTRLTVT.

This clonotype was found a few times. V is TRBV12-3 or TRBV12-4 and J is TRBJ1-1; D remains unclear. V dropped 4 bases and J dropped 5 bases, with 8 bases sitting between them. This CDR3 has 12 residues. CDR3 amino acids: CASSSRRTEAFF. CDR3 DNA sequence: TGTGCCAGCAGTTCGCGACGTACTGAAGCTTTCTTT.

This clonotype has only a few counts. The chain carries TRBV7-2 and TRBJ2-7; D possibly corresponds to TRBD1 (6 bases). There are 18 residues in the CDR3. V was pared by 4 bases and J by 2 bases, with 24 bases between. CDR1 and CDR2 from the germline V gene are SGHTA and FQGNSA. The CDR3 DNA follows: TGTGCCAGCAGCTCCCCCCCAAAAACAGGGAAGGATGCCTACGAGCAGTACTTC. It is translated as CASSSPPKTGKDAYEQYF.